The sample holds many counts of the clone carrying this TCR beta chain. Antigen unknown. Certain patients, namely those with other autoimmune diseases, uncontrolled infections, pregnancy or lactation, were excluded. The record originates from a study of Graves' ophthalmopathy and Graves' hyperthyroidism. Study-wide background: Peripheral blood sampling preceded any treatment and occurred at initial diagnosis.

Study results and limitations: Blood also held most thyroid clonotypes expanded above 0.001 frequency.

The CDR3 covers 14 residues. The germline gives CDR1 SGDLS, CDR2 YYNGEE. Deletions cut 3 bases from V and 5 bases from J, with 14 bases between. TCR beta CDR3 regions were amplified from RNA transcripts. An opening RT-PCR round employed HTBI primers and preceded a second-round multiplex PCR. TCRdb independently ran MiXCR on the multiplex PCR reads; one entry per CDR3 protein. The table has approximately 210,000 distinct CDR3 sequences, approximately 29% seen once; the top ten hold about 9.3%. Sample: peripheral blood. The genes are TRBV9 and TRBJ1-1; possible D gene TRBD1, 5 bases. This TCR was sampled from a man aged 50 or older with Graves' ophthalmopathy. CDR3: CASSAEGLETEAFF. In nucleotides, the CDR3 is TGTGCCAGCAGCGCTGAGGGGCTTGAGACTGAAGCTTTCTTT.